The 27 T cell receptor beta chains given below trace back to one sample, sequenced in a study of cytomegalovirus exposure and HLA in healthy donors. PCR used 60 Vbeta primers and 13 Jbeta primers. The data were produced by immunoSEQ multiplex PCR, yet TCRdb's version contains in-frame clones alone and is incomplete. Among some 110,000 clones listed, about 15% were seen once. Sequenced: PBMCs. Receptors were obtained from a female donor in good health and CMV-seronegative.

The chain employs TRBV7-9 and TRBJ2-1, with TRBD2 as a possible D gene (6 bases). Germline V gene lookup returns CDR1 SEHNR and CDR2 FQNEAQ (reference sequence). There are 13 residues in the CDR3. Deletions cut 3 bases from V and 15 bases from J, with 18 bases between. In DNA form, the CDR3 reads TGTGCCAGCAGCTTTAGGGACTCCATTATCCGGTTCTTC. Translating it yields CASSFRDSIIRFF.

This clone was observed a handful of times. The chain recombines TRBV5-4 with TRBJ1-1; D is undetermined. The ends were cut back, 6 bases at V and 1 base at J, with 13 bases in the middle. Looked up from germline, CDR1 is SGHNT and CDR2 is YYREEE (reference sequence). This CDR3 is 14 amino acids long. CDR3 coding DNA: TGTGCCAGCAACATCCGCGGAGGGAACACTGAAGCTTTCTTT. Its protein is CASNIRGGNTEAFF.

The chain combines TRBV30 with TRBJ2-5; TRBD1 might be the D (6 bases). CDR1 and CDR2 from the germline V gene are GTSNPN and SVGIG (reference sequence). Trimming stripped 2 bases from V and 4 bases from J, with 11 bases between. There are 13 residues in the CDR3. As DNA, the CDR3 is TGTGCCTGGAGTTTTGGACAGATAGAGACCCAGTACTTC. This sequence encodes CAWSFGQIETQYF. The whole variable domain, filled in from reference TRBV30 and TRBJ2-5, reads SQTIHQWPATLVQPVGSPLSLECTVEGTSNPNLYWYRQAAGRGLQLLFYSVGIGQISSEVPQNLSASRPQDRQFILSSKKLLLSDSGFYLCAWSFGQIETQYFGPGTRLLVL.

V gene TRBV5-4 combines with J gene TRBJ2-7; 11 positions match TRBD2. V lost 0 bases, J lost 5 bases, and 4 bases stayed unmatched. The CDR3 spans 15 residues. Germline CDR1 reads SGHNT; CDR2 reads YYREEE (reference sequence). CDR3 coding DNA: TGTGCCAGCAGCTTGGATAGCGGGGGGGCCGACGAGCAGTACTTC. This gives the protein CASSLDSGGADEQYF.

This clone was counted only a few times. The CDR3 reads CASSQNRAQELFF. As DNA, the CDR3 is TGTGCCAGCAGCCAAAACAGGGCGCAGGAACTGTTTTTT. The rearrangement links TRBV14 to TRBJ1-4; possibly TRBD1 for D (6 bases). Germline assignment: CDR1 SGHDN and CDR2 FVKESK. V was trimmed by 2 bases and J by 12 bases, leaving 13 bases between them. This CDR3 region has 13 residues. The full variable domain, with the rest looked up from reference TRBV14 and TRBJ1-4, is EAGVTQFPSHSVIEKGQTVTLRCDPISGHDNLYWYRRVMGKEIKFLLHFVKESKQDESGMPNNRFLAERTGGTYSTLKVQPAELEDSGVYFCASSQNRAQELFFGSGTQLSVL.

The V gene is TRBV6-6, the J gene TRBJ2-2, with a tentative D call TRBD2 (6 bases). Trimming left V 2 bases short and J 4 bases short, with 8 bases between. Germline CDR1 and CDR2: MNHNY and SVGAGI (reference sequence). The CDR3 spans 14 residues. The DNA for the CDR3 is TGTGCCAGCAGTTACGCGGGGCGCACCGGGGAGCTGTTTTTT. Translating it yields CASSYAGRTGELFF.

This clone was counted between two and nine times. The DNA of the CDR3 is TGCGCCAGCAGCTTCGACCGGACAGGGACCTACGAGCAGTACTTC. Translation: CASSFDRTGTYEQYF. This rearrangement joins TRBV5-1 to TRBJ2-7; 8 bases fit TRBD1. Looked up from germline, CDR1 is SGHRS and CDR2 is YFSETQ. CDR3 length: 15 residues. V lost 2 bases and J lost 2; bases outside the gene matches: 6.

The V gene is TRBV4-3, the J gene TRBJ2-7; 8 bases match TRBD1. The V and J ends lost 1 base and 3 bases, in that order; junction bases with no gene match: 5. This CDR3 spans 15 amino acids. Germline CDR1 LGHNA, CDR2 YSLEER. The CDR3 nucleotides read TGCGCCAGCAGCCAAGTAACAGGGGGGATCTACGAGCAGTACTTC. Translation gives CASSQVTGGIYEQYF.

The chain uses TRBV19 and TRBJ1-5, with TRBD1 matching 12 bases. Trimming cost V 4 bases and J 6 bases; bases outside gene matches: 4. The CDR3 length is 15 residues. Germline V gene sequence: CDR1 LNHDA, CDR2 SQIVND (reference sequence). The CDR3 sequence is CASSRGQGAGQPQHF. CDR3 DNA sequence: TGTGCCAGTAGTAGGGGACAGGGGGCAGGTCAGCCCCAGCATTTT.

This rearrangement joins TRBV9 to TRBJ1-4; D remains unclear. The ends were cut back, 0 bases at V and 3 bases at J, with 9 bases in the middle. This CDR3 region has 15 residues. CDR1 is SGDLS, CDR2 YYNGEE, per germline. This CDR3 is CASSVGVEANEKLFF. The CDR3, as DNA: TGTGCCAGCAGCGTAGGAGTGGAGGCTAATGAAAAACTGTTTTTT.

The chain carries TRBV12-5 and TRBJ1-1, with no clear D. V was pared by 2 bases and J by 8 bases, with 6 bases between. Germline V gives CDR1 LGHNT, CDR2 FRNRAP. The CDR3 sequence is 11 residues long. CDR3 coding DNA: TGTGCTAGTGGTTTGTTCCAGGAAGCTTTCTTT. This encodes CASGLFQEAFF.

The chain uses TRBV7-9 and TRBJ2-2, with 7 bases that match TRBD1. Germline V gene sequence: CDR1 SEHNR, CDR2 FQNEAQ (reference sequence). There are 16 residues in the CDR3. Trimming removed 1 base from V and 6 bases from J; junction bases left unmatched: 8. Written as DNA, the CDR3 is TGTGCCAGCAGCTTAGAAGTGACAGGGTACTCCGGGGAGCTGTTTTTT. Its translation is CASSLEVTGYSGELFF.

This chain connects TRBV6-5 to TRBJ1-5; 8 bases agree with TRBD1. V lost 5 bases, J lost 6 bases, and 3 bases stayed unmatched. There are 13 residues in the CDR3. Germline-derived CDR1 and CDR2 are MNHEY and SVGAGI. The CDR3 sequence is CASSRQGFQPQHF. DNA for the CDR3: TGTGCCAGCAGTCGACAGGGGTTTCAGCCCCAGCATTTT.

This clone was seen more than once but under ten times. The chain links TRBV9 to TRBJ2-5; D may be TRBD2 (5 bases). Looked up from germline, CDR1 is SGDLS and CDR2 is YYNGEE. V dropped 0 bases and J dropped 5 bases, with 8 bases sitting between them. The CDR3 spans 13 residues. CDR3 bases: TGTGCCAGCAGCGTAGAACTAGGGGAGACCCAGTACTTC. This gives the protein CASSVELGETQYF.

This clone has just a few counts. The chain combines TRBV9 with TRBJ2-7, with 10 bases fitting TRBD2. The V gene's germline CDR1 is SGDLS and CDR2 YYNGEE. The junction had 8 bases not matched to a gene; V was cut back by 0 bases and J by 2 bases. This CDR3 contains 17 residues. The DNA for the CDR3 is TGTGCCAGCAGCGTAGGTCCAGCGGGAGGGTTAACCTACGAGCAGTACTTC. Translating it yields CASSVGPAGGLTYEQYF.

This clone was seen a few times. The chain employs TRBV18 and TRBJ1-1; 9 bases map to TRBD1. Germline CDR1 is KGHSH and CDR2 is LQKENI. The CDR3 extends over 18 amino acids. Trimming cost V 6 bases and J 6 bases; bases outside gene matches: 20. The chain's CDR3 is CASSPRTFTGGITAEAFF. The CDR3 bases are TGTGCCAGCTCCCCCCGAACCTTTACAGGGGGCATTACTGCTGAAGCTTTCTTT.

This clone came up a few times. The DNA for the CDR3 is TGTGCCAGCAGCTTAGCGGCAGGGAACTCTGGGGCCAACGTCCTGACTTTC. Protein product: CASSLAAGNSGANVLTF. This chain connects TRBV7-2 to TRBJ2-6; TRBD1 is a possible D gene (5 bases). V lost 0 bases and J lost 0, with 9 bases in between. The CDR3 contains 17 residues. CDR1 SGHTA and CDR2 FQGNSA come from the germline V gene.

This chain joins TRBV27 and TRBJ1-2; D remains unclear. Looked up from germline, CDR1 is MNHEY and CDR2 is SMNVEV (reference sequence). This CDR3 has 14 amino acids. Trimming removed 5 bases at V and 4 bases at J, with 14 bases between. The CDR3 nucleotides read TGTGCCAGCAGTCTTTTAATGAGCGGCTATGGCTACACCTTC. This sequence encodes CASSLLMSGYGYTF.

The rearrangement uses TRBV5-1 and TRBJ1-2, with 9 bases matching TRBD1. The V gene end was trimmed by 4 bases and the J gene end by 2 bases; junction bases not matched to a gene: 15. CDR1 is SGHRS, CDR2 YFSETQ, per germline. The CDR3 spans 18 residues. In nucleotides, the CDR3 is TGCGCCAGCAGCCGTGGGGGGACAGGGATAACGGCGAACTATGGCTACACCTTC. Amino acids: CASSRGGTGITANYGYTF.

The chain uses TRBV4-1 and TRBJ2-1, with 8 bases lining up with TRBD2. V was clipped by 4 bases and J by 8 bases; unmatched bases: 4. Germline V lookup: CDR1 MGHRA, CDR2 YSYEKL. The CDR3 totals 13 residues. The CDR3 protein is CASSLAGFHEQFF. In DNA, the CDR3 is TGCGCCAGCAGCCTAGCGGGGTTCCATGAGCAGTTCTTC.

A few counts support this clone. V and J are TRBV30 and TRBJ1-3; D unresolved. Germline loops: CDR1 GTSNPN, CDR2 SVGIG (reference sequence). The CDR3 spans 15 residues. V was pared by 3 bases and J by 1 base, with 13 bases between. The CDR3 loop is CAWSALTTSGNTIYF. CDR3 bases: TGTGCCTGGAGCGCATTAACTACTTCTGGAAACACCATATATTTT.

This clone turned up a few times. The chain links TRBV6-5 to TRBJ1-5; the match to TRBD1 covers 9 bases. V lost 8 bases to trimming and J lost 7 bases; unmatched junction nucleotides: 3. Germline CDR1 reads MNHEY; CDR2 reads SVGAGI. This CDR3 comprises 12 residues. This CDR3 is CASGTGLQPQHF. CDR3 nucleotide sequence: TGTGCCAGCGGGACAGGGTTGCAGCCCCAGCATTTT.

A few counts support this clone. The chain recombines TRBV6-5 with TRBJ1-6; maybe TRBD1 (5 bases). The ends were cut back, 8 bases at V and 4 bases at J, with 12 bases in the middle. The CDR3 extends over 14 amino acids. In germline, CDR1 is MNHEY, CDR2 SVGAGI. The CDR3 bases are TGTGCCAGCTGGGGCAGGCTATATAATTCACCCCTCCACTTT. Amino acid sequence: CASWGRLYNSPLHF.

The rearrangement joins TRBV5-4 to TRBJ2-2, with 8 bases identical to TRBD2. The CDR3 runs to 15 residues. The V gene's germline CDR1 is SGHNT and CDR2 YYREEE (reference sequence). V lost 5 bases, J lost 8 bases, and 11 bases stayed unmatched. CDR3 residues: CASSAGGGVRGELFF. The CDR3 DNA follows: TGTGCCAGCAGTGCCGGGGGGGGAGTAAGAGGGGAGCTGTTTTTT. The full variable domain, with the rest looked up from reference TRBV5-4 and TRBJ2-2, is ETGVTQSPTHLIKTRGQQVTLRCSSQSGHNTVSWYQQALGQGPQFIFQYYREEENGRGNFPPRFSGLQFPNYSSELNVNALELDDSALYLCASSAGGGVRGELFFGEGSRLTVL.

Regarding this clone: Compared with germline, one end of the junction differs, possibly owing to a read error. This chain links TRBV6-6 with TRBJ1-2, with a possible D match to TRBD1 (5 bases). This CDR3 comprises 12 residues. The germline V gene encodes CDR1 MNHNY and CDR2 SVGAGI (reference sequence). The CDR3 is CASRTSGGFGNF. The CDR3 DNA reads as TGTGCCAGCAGGACCTCTGGGGGGTTTGGAAACTTC.

The chain has TRBV6-5 and TRBJ1-2; the match to TRBD1 covers 7 bases. Germline V CDR1 and CDR2: MNHEY, SVGAGI. V was clipped by 6 bases and J by 8 bases; unmatched bases: 3. This CDR3 has 11 amino acids. This CDR3 is CASSQGGGYTF. In DNA, the CDR3 is TGTGCCAGCAGCCAGGGGGGAGGCTACACCTTC.

This clone was seen a handful of times. The chain has TRBV5-1 and TRBJ2-7, with D tentatively TRBD1 (5 bases). The germline gives CDR1 SGHRS, CDR2 YFSETQ. V lost 0 bases and J lost 8, with 21 bases in between. The CDR3 runs to 16 residues. Here the CDR3 reads CASSLEGLLRQRKQYF. The CDR3 coding sequence is TGCGCCAGCAGCTTGGAGGGGTTACTGAGGCAGAGGAAGCAGTACTTC.